These 7 T cell receptor beta chains were sequenced from one sample in a study of Graves' ophthalmopathy and Graves' hyperthyroidism. Amplifying from RNA transcripts, the study obtained TCR beta CDR3 regions. RT-PCR with HTBI primers came first, then second-round multiplex PCR. Each CDR3 protein is one row after TCRdb ran MiXCR on the multiplex PCR reads. Of roughly 1.1 million distinct CDR3 sequences detected, around a third appear once; the ten largest clones hold approximately 12%. The sequenced material came from peripheral blood or thyroid tissue (not recorded which). The source is an adult man with Graves' hyperthyroidism.

Regarding this clonotype: A much larger clone lies one base from this, so it may be a read error. The chain combines TRBV7-2 with TRBJ1-1; weak D call: TRBD1 (5 bases). CDR1 and CDR2 from the germline V gene are SGHTA and FQGNSA. This CDR3 spans 16 amino acids. Trimming took 5 bases from V and 3 from J, leaving 19 bases between them. CDR3 loop: CASSPRGGGLDTEAFF. CDR3 bases: TGTGCCAGCAGCCCCCGTGGGGGAGGTTTGGACACTGAAGCTTTCTTT.

The gene calls are TRBV14 and TRBJ2-7; possibly TRBD1 or TRBD2 for D (5 bases each). From germline, CDR1 is SGHDN and CDR2 FVKESK. Trimming pared 0 bases from V and 0 bases from J, leaving 15 bases between. CDR3 length equals 17 residues. CDR3 nucleotide sequence: TGTGCCAGCAGCCAAGATTGGTCCGGGACGACCTCCTACGAGCAGTACTTC. This encodes CASSQDWSGTTSYEQYF. Combining the CDR3 with reference TRBV14 and TRBJ2-7 gives the whole variable domain EAGVTQFPSHSVIEKGQTVTLRCDPISGHDNLYWYRRVMGKEIKFLLHFVKESKQDESGMPNNRFLAERTGGTYSTLKVQPAELEDSGVYFCASSQDWSGTTSYEQYFGPGTRLTVT.

This clonotype was seen repeatedly, ten times or more. The chain uses TRBV12-3 or TRBV12-4 and TRBJ2-2; 9 bases agree with TRBD1. After removal of 5 bases from V and 7 bases from J, the junction contained 5 bases not matched to a gene. This CDR3 has 14 amino acids. The CDR3 sequence is CASSEDRGVGELFF. In DNA, the CDR3 is TGTGCCAGCAGTGAGGACAGGGGTGTCGGGGAGCTGTTTTTT.

The J gene is TRBJ1-6, the V gene TRBV6-5; D is unclear. Germline values: CDR1 MNHEY, CDR2 SVGAGI. V lost 6 bases and J 7 bases, leaving 19 bases between the germline ends. There are 16 residues in the CDR3. CDR3 amino acids: CASRATGSGYNSPLHF. The CDR3 DNA reads TGTGCCAGCAGGGCGACGGGGAGCGGCTACAATTCACCCCTCCACTTT.

CDR3 protein: CATRQDRDRATYEQYF. In nucleotides, the CDR3 is TGTGCCACCAGACAAGACCGGGACAGGGCCACCTACGAGCAGTACTTC. V and J are TRBV15 and TRBJ2-7, with 9 bases aligning to TRBD1. Looked up from germline, CDR1 is LNHNV and CDR2 is YYDKDF (reference sequence). The V gene end was trimmed by 6 bases and the J gene end by 2 bases; junction bases not matched to a gene: 11. The CDR3 has 16 amino acids.

This clonotype showed up many times. The chain has TRBV11-2 and TRBJ2-7; perhaps TRBD1 as D (6 bases). Germline-derived CDR1 and CDR2 are SGHAT and FQNNGV. V was pared by 1 base and J by 1 base, with 11 bases between. The CDR3 runs 15 residues. The chain's CDR3 is CASSLVGQPSYEQYF. CDR3 coding DNA: TGTGCCAGCAGCTTAGTAGGACAGCCTTCCTACGAGCAGTACTTC.

This clonotype has ten or more counts. The genes are TRBV10-2 and TRBJ1-6; 9 bases are a match to TRBD1. In germline, CDR1 is WSHSY, CDR2 SAAADI. Trimming took 2 bases from V and 5 from J; bases not matched to a gene: 7. The CDR3 totals 17 residues. This CDR3 is CASSESTGGSDNSPLHF. For the CDR3, the DNA is TGCGCCAGCAGTGAGAGTACAGGGGGCAGTGATAATTCACCCCTCCACTTT.